This entry describes one TCR beta chain. CDR1 and CDR2 (germline): MNHEY, SVGAGI. J gave up 4 bases and V 5 bases, and 6 bases lay outside the gene matches. The CDR3 sequence is 15 residues long. The data derive from a study of OX40 agonist ivuxolimab in advanced cancers. The data were produced by immunoSEQ multiplex PCR, yet TCRdb's version contains in-frame clones alone and is incomplete. The sample lists some 150,000 clones; less than 95% were seen once. J is TRBJ2-4 and V is TRBV6-5, with TRBD1 matching 9 bases. The material sequenced was CD4+ or CD8+ T cells sorted from blood, taken in a trial of the OX40 agonist ivuxolimab. This clonotype was obtained from an adult with an advanced solid tumor such as melanoma, head and neck, liver or kidney cancer. The CDR3 is CASSALGQGKNIQYF. The DNA for the CDR3 is TGTGCCAGCAGTGCCTTGGGACAGGGAAAAAACATTCAGTACTTC.